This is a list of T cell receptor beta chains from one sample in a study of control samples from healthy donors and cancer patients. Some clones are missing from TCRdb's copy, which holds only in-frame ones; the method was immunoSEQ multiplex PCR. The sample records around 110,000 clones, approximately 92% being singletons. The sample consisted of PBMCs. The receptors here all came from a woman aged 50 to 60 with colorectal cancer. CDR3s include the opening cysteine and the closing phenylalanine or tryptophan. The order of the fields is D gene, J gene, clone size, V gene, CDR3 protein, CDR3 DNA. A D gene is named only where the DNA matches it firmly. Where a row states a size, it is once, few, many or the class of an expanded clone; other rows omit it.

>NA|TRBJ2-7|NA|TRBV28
CASMGGATYEQYF
TGTGCCAGCATGGGCGGGGCGACCTACGAGCAGTACTTC
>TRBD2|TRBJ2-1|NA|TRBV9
CASSAQTSDEQFF
TGTGCCAGCAGCGCCCAGACTAGCGATGAGCAGTTCTTC
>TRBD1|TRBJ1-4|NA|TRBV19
CASSPQGAGEKLFF
TGTGCCAGTAGTCCCCAGGGGGCCGGGGAAAAACTGTTTTTT
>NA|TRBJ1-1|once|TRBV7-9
CASSLKSTTEAFF
TGTGCCAGCAGCTTGAAGTCGACAACTGAAGCTTTCTTT
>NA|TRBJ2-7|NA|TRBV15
CATSRTRVYEQYF
TGTGCCACCAGCCGGACCAGGGTCTACGAGCAGTACTTC
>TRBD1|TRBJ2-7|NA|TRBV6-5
CASTPTPDRAYEQYF
TGTGCCAGCACCCCAACCCCCGACAGGGCCTACGAGCAGTACTTC
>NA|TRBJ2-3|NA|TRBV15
CATSRDRELYDTQYF
TGTGCCACCAGCAGAGACCGCGAACTGTACGATACGCAGTATTTT
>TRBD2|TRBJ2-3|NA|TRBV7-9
CATESGGSDTQYF
TGTGCCACTGAGAGCGGGGGATCTGATACGCAGTATTTT
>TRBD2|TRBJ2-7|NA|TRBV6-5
CASSRGTSGSYEQYF
TGTGCCAGCAGCCGAGGGACTAGCGGTTCCTACGAGCAGTACTTC
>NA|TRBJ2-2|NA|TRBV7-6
CASSLGNTGELFF
TGTGCCAGCAGCTTAGGGAACACCGGGGAGCTGTTTTTT
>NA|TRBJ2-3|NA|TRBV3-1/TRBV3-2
CASSQGTTDTQYF
TGTGCCAGCAGCCAAGGTACCACAGATACGCAGTATTTT
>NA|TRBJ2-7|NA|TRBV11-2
CASSLVGWGVEQYF
TGTGCCAGCAGCTTAGTCGGGTGGGGGGTCGAGCAGTACTTC
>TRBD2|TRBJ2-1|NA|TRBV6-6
CASSQSRPSGSFPNNEQFF
TGTGCCAGCAGTCAAAGCCGGCCTAGCGGGAGCTTCCCCAACAATGAGCAGTTCTTC
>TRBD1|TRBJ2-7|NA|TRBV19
CASSSIRTGENYEQYF
TGTGCCAGTAGTTCAATTCGGACAGGGGAGAATTACGAGCAGTACTTC
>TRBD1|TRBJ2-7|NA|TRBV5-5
CASSWDRVQYF
TGTGCCAGCAGCTGGGACAGGGTTCAGTACTTC
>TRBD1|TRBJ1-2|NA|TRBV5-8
CASSLVGTGSYGYTF
TGTGCCAGCAGCTTAGTGGGGACAGGGTCGTATGGCTACACCTTC
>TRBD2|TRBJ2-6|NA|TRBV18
CASSPRLAGVVSGANVLTF
TGTGCCAGCTCACCTAGGCTAGCGGGAGTTGTCTCTGGGGCCAACGTCCTGACTTTC
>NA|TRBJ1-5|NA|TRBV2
CASSEEKGGFSNQPQHF
TGTGCCAGCAGTGAAGAAAAAGGGGGATTTAGCAATCAGCCCCAGCATTTT
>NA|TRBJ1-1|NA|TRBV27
CASSLSPGVTEAFF
TGTGCCAGCAGTTTATCGCCAGGGGTCACTGAAGCTTTCTTT
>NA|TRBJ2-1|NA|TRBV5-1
CASSLGGLGYNEQFF
TGCGCCAGCAGCTTAGGGGGGCTAGGCTACAATGAGCAGTTCTTC
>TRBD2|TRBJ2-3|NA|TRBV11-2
CASSGAGLAGGPTRYF
TGTGCCAGCAGCGGGGCGGGACTAGCGGGGGGCCCTACGAGGTATTTT
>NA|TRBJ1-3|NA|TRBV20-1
CSASPLAEYGNTIYF
TGCAGTGCTAGTCCCTTGGCTGAATATGGAAACACCATATATTTT
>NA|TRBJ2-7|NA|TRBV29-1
CSVRRPMGGEDLSYEQYF
TGCAGCGTTCGCAGGCCTATGGGGGGCGAAGACCTCTCCTACGAGCAGTACTTC